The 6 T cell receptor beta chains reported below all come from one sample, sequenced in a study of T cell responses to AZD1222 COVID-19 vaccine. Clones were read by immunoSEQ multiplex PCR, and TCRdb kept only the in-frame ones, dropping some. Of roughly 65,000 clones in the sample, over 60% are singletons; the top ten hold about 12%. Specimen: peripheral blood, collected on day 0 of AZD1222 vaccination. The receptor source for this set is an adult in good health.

CDR3 loop: CASSLGGANTGELFF. CDR3 coding DNA: TGCGCCAGCAGCTTGGGTGGGGCGAACACCGGGGAGCTGTTTTTT. The chain uses TRBV5-1 and TRBJ2-2; D remains unclear. The CDR3 consists of 15 residues. Germline CDR1 reads SGHRS; CDR2 reads YFSETQ. V was cut by 0 bases and J by 0 bases, with 6 bases left in between.

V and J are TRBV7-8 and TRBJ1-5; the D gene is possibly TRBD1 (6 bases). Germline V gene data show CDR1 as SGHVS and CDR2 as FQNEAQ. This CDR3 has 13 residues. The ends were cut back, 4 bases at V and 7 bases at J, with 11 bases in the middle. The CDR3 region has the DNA TGTGCCAGCAGCTCTCAAGGGGGGCAGCCCCAGCATTTT. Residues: CASSSQGGQPQHF.

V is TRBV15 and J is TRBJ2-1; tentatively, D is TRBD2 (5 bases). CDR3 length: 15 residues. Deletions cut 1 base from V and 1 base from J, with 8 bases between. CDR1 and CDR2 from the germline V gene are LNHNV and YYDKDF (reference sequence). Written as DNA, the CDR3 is TGTGCCACCAGCAGAGGAGCGGAGTCCTACAATGAGCAGTTCTTC. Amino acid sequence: CATSRGAESYNEQFF.

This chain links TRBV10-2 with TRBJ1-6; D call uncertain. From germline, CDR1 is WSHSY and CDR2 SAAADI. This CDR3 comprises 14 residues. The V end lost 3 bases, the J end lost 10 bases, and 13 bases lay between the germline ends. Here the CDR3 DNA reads TGCGCCAGCAGTGACCACCCCGGGAAGTCACCCCTCCACTTT. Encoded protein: CASSDHPGKSPLHF.

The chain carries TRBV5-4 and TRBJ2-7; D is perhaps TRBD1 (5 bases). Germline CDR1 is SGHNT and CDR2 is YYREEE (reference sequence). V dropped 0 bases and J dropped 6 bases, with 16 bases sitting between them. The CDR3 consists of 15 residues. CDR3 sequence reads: CASSLDRGAPGEQYF. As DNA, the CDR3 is TGTGCCAGCAGCTTGGACCGTGGGGCCCCCGGCGAGCAGTACTTC.

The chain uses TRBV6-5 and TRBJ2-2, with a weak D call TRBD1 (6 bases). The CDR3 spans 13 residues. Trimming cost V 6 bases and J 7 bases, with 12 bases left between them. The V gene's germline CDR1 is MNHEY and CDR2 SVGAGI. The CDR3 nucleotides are TGTGCCAGCAGGCGGACAGTGTTCGGGGAGCTGTTTTTT. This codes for CASRRTVFGELFF.